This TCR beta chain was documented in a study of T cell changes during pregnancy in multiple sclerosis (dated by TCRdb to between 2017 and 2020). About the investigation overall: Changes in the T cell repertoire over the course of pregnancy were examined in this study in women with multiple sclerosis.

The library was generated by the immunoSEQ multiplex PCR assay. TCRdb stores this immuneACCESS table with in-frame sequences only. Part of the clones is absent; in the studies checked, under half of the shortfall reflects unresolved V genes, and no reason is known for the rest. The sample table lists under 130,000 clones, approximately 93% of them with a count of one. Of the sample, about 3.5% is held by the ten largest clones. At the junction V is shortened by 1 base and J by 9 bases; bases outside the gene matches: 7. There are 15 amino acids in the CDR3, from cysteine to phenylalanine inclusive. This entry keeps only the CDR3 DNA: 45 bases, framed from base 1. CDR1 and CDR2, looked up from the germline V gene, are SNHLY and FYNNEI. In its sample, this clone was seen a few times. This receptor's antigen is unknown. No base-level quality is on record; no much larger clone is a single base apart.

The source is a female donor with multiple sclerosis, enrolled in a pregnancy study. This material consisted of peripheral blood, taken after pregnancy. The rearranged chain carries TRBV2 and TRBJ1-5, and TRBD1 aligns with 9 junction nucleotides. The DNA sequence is TGTGCCAGCAGTGAAGGGGACAGGGTCCTTGTGCCCCAGCATTTT. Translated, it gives CASSEGDRVLVPQHF.